The 6 T cell receptor beta chains below all came from one sample that was sequenced in a study of vaccination and CD4 T cells after COVID-19. Their antigens remain unidentified. The Oncomine TCR Beta short-read assay generated sequence data from the DNA of cultured CD4+ T cells. MiXCR, applied by TCRdb to the PCR reads, yields one record per CDR3 protein. The sample has around 13,000 distinct CDR3 sequences, 50% to 75% seen once. Treatment noted: roughly 10-day PBMC culture with coronavirus spike peptide pools or control peptides (ViraFEST assay). The sample here was CD4+ T cells from blood, cultured in vitro, taken before SARS-CoV-2 vaccination. The origin of the receptors is a human donor who had recovered from COVID-19.

The chain is built from TRBV7-9 and TRBJ2-3; tentative D call: TRBD1 (6 bases). The V end lost 6 bases, the J end lost 0 bases, and 13 bases lay between the germline ends. This CDR3 has 15 amino acids. Germline CDR1 SEHNR, CDR2 FQNEAQ (reference sequence). In DNA form, the CDR3 reads TGTGCCAGCAGACAGGGAGAGACTAGCACAGATACGCAGTATTTT. Residues: CASRQGETSTDTQYF.

The chain employs TRBV19 and TRBJ2-1, with D possibly being TRBD1 (6 bases). The germline V gene has CDR1 LNHDA and CDR2 SQIVND (reference sequence). Trimming removed 7 bases at V and 9 bases at J, with 16 bases between. This CDR3 comprises 13 residues. CDR3 in amino acids: CASTKTRGGEQFF. CDR3 sequence (DNA): TGTGCCAGTACGAAAACCCGAGGGGGTGAGCAGTTCTTC.

This chain links TRBV7-2 with TRBJ1-1; D might be TRBD1 (6 bases). Per germline, CDR1 SGHTA and CDR2 FQGNSA. The germline V and J ends were trimmed by 10 bases and 0 bases, with 18 bases remaining between them. The CDR3 totals 15 residues. As DNA, the CDR3 is TGTGCCACGGGGTCGGGGGCCCTCATGAACACTGAAGCTTTCTTT. Protein product: CATGSGALMNTEAFF.

This chain connects TRBV7-3 to TRBJ1-1, with a weak D call TRBD1 (6 bases). The germline CDR1 and CDR2 sequences are SGHTA and FQGTGA. The CDR3 sequence is 14 residues long. The V end was cut by 3 bases, the J end by 5 bases, with 13 bases between. In DNA, the CDR3 is TGTGCCAGCAGCTTGAGGGGGGGGATGACTGAAGCTTTCTTT. Residues: CASSLRGGMTEAFF. The whole variable domain, remainder taken from reference TRBV7-3 and TRBJ1-1, is GAGVSQTPSNKVTEKGKYVELRCDPISGHTALYWYRQSLGQGPEFLIYFQGTGAADDSGLPNDRFFAVRPEGSVSTLKIQRTERGDSAVYLCASSLRGGMTEAFFGQGTRLTVV.

The CDR3: CASRRLSNTEAFF. As DNA, the CDR3 is TGTGCCAGCAGGAGGCTCTCGAACACTGAAGCTTTCTTT. The chain has TRBV7-9 and TRBJ1-1; D not resolved. Germline V lookup: CDR1 SEHNR, CDR2 FQNEAQ (reference sequence). Trimming took 6 bases from V and 1 from J, leaving 9 bases between them. The CDR3 covers 13 residues.

This chain joins TRBV5-4 and TRBJ2-5, with TRBD2 identical over 8 bases. There are 14 residues in the CDR3. V gave up 2 bases and J gave up 5 bases; unmatched junction bases: 5. Germline loops: CDR1 SGHNT, CDR2 YYREEE (reference sequence). The CDR3 bases are TGTGCCAGCAGCTTCCCAGGGACTAGGGAGACCCAGTACTTC. Its translation is CASSFPGTRETQYF.